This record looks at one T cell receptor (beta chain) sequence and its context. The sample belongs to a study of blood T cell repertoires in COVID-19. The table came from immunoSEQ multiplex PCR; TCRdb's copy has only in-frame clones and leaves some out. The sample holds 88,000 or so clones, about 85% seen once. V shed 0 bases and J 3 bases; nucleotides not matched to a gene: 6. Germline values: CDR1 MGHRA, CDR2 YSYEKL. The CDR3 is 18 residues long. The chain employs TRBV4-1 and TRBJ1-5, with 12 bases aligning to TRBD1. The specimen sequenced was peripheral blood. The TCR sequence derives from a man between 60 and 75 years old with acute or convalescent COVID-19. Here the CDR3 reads CASSQDSGQGAANQPQHF. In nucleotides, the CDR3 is TGCGCCAGCAGCCAAGATTCGGGACAGGGGGCAGCCAATCAGCCCCAGCATTTT.